The 20 T cell receptor beta chains below come from one sample, sequenced in a study of patients and donors after allogeneic stem cell transplantation. TCRdb fed the RT-PCR reads into MiXCR, producing one record per CDR3 protein. The sample includes approximately 150,000 distinct CDR3 sequences, about 30% of them seen just once. The material sequenced was blood, either unsorted or a sorted T cell fraction (not recorded which). All receptors derive from a human donor who was either an allogeneic HSCT recipient or a stem cell or donor lymphocyte infusion donor (not recorded which). It is not recorded whose cells these are; they may come from a transplant donor.

The chain combines TRBV7-8 with TRBJ1-2, with D possibly TRBD1 on 5 matching bases. The germline V gene has CDR1 SGHVS and CDR2 FQNEAQ. The CDR3 covers 16 residues. V lost 3 bases to trimming and J lost 4 bases, with 18 bases between them. CDR3 sequence: CASSLAGAGVFYGYTF. The DNA for the CDR3 is TGTGCCAGCAGCTTGGCTGGGGCGGGGGTGTTCTATGGCTACACCTTC.

The rearrangement links TRBV20-1 to TRBJ2-1; 11 bases fit TRBD2. J lost 4 bases, V lost 1 base, and 3 bases had no gene match. The CDR3 contains 15 residues. CDR1 is DFQATT and CDR2 is SNEGSKA in the germline V gene (reference sequence). CDR3 residues: CSARATSGKYNEQFF. The CDR3, as DNA: TGCAGTGCTAGAGCGACTAGCGGGAAGTACAATGAGCAGTTCTTC.

This clonotype was observed a handful of times. J is TRBJ1-1 and V is TRBV7-6; the D is unclear. CDR1 is SGHVS, CDR2 FNYEAQ, per germline. V gave up 1 base and J gave up 2 bases, with 14 bases separating them. The CDR3 is 16 amino acids. CDR3 residues: CASSLGLERGNTEAFF. The CDR3 bases are TGTGCCAGCAGCTTAGGACTGGAGCGGGGTAACACTGAAGCTTTCTTT.

The rearrangement joins TRBV29-1 to TRBJ2-7; TRBD1 matches at 8 bases. In germline, CDR1 is SQVTM, CDR2 ANQGSEA. The junction had 4 bases not matched to a gene; V was cut back by 6 bases and J by 3 bases. The length of the CDR3 is 12 residues. The CDR3 protein is CSVGQGNYEQYF. CDR3 coding DNA: TGCAGCGTAGGACAGGGAAACTACGAGCAGTACTTC.

This clonotype was counted only a few times. The gene calls are TRBV29-1 and TRBJ2-1; TRBD2 matches at 11 bases. The CDR3 covers 14 residues. Germline loops: CDR1 SQVTM, CDR2 ANQGSEA. The trim removed 6 bases at V and 4 bases at J, leaving 5 bases unmatched. Here the CDR3 DNA reads TGCAGCGTCGACTGGACTAGCGGGTACAATGAGCAGTTCTTC. Protein product: CSVDWTSGYNEQFF.

The chain has TRBV5-6 and TRBJ2-7; D is uncertain. Trimming pared 1 base from V and 5 bases from J, leaving 16 bases between. The CDR3 consists of 15 residues. The germline gives CDR1 SGHDT, CDR2 YYEEEE. For the CDR3, the DNA is TGTGCCAGCAGCTTGACTCCAGTGAACCTCAACGAGCAGTACTTC. Amino acid sequence: CASSLTPVNLNEQYF.

V is TRBV20-1 and J is TRBJ1-4; D is perhaps TRBD1 (6 bases). CDR1 and CDR2 from the germline V gene are DFQATT and SNEGSKA (reference sequence). V lost 2 bases to trimming and J lost 8 bases, with 21 bases between them. This CDR3 contains 16 residues. The CDR3 DNA follows: TGCAGTGCTAGATATCTGGGGGGCAGGGGAGGAGAAAAACTGTTTTTT. This codes for CSARYLGGRGGEKLFF.

This clonotype showed up just a few times. The rearrangement uses TRBV6-2 or TRBV6-3 and TRBJ2-1, with D hard to call. With 8 bases removed from V and 5 bases from J, the gap between germline ends came to 10 bases. Germline lookup yields CDR1 MNHEY and CDR2 SVGEGT. The CDR3 runs to 12 residues. This CDR3 reads CASHVDHNEQFF. CDR3 coding DNA: TGTGCCAGCCACGTCGACCACAATGAGCAGTTCTTC.

The rearrangement joins TRBV10-3 to TRBJ2-2; weak D call: TRBD2 (6 bases). Germline V lookup: CDR1 ENHRY, CDR2 SYGVKD. The ends were cut back, 7 bases at V and 8 bases at J, with 8 bases in the middle. CDR3 size: 11 residues. The CDR3 is CAINGGGELFF. The DNA for the CDR3 is TGTGCCATCAACGGGGGTGGGGAGCTGTTTTTT.

The chain has TRBV19 and TRBJ2-1, with 14 bases lining up with TRBD2. The CDR3 is made up of 19 amino acids. The V gene end was trimmed by 1 base and the J gene end by 4 bases; junction bases not matched to a gene: 9. The germline gives CDR1 LNHDA, CDR2 SQIVND (reference sequence). The chain's CDR3 is CASSIAPGLAGGLYNEQFF. CDR3 DNA: TGTGCCAGTAGTATAGCCCCCGGACTAGCGGGAGGTCTGTACAATGAGCAGTTCTTC.

V usage is TRBV7-8 and J usage is TRBJ2-5; tentative D call: TRBD1 (6 bases). Trimming removed 1 base at V and 2 bases at J, with 17 bases between. The CDR3 length is 17 residues. Germline values: CDR1 SGHVS, CDR2 FQNEAQ. The CDR3 loop reads CASSLVIRGPKQETQYF. The CDR3 nucleotides are TGTGCCAGCAGCTTAGTTATCAGGGGCCCTAAACAAGAGACCCAGTACTTC.

This clonotype showed up many times. The J gene is TRBJ1-2, the V gene TRBV4-3; D gene uncertain. Germline V lookup: CDR1 LGHNA, CDR2 YSLEER. Trimming cost V 1 base and J 2 bases, with 11 bases left between them. CDR3 length: 15 amino acids. CDR3 DNA: TGCGCCAGCAGCCAAGTAGGCGCGGGGAACTATGGCTACACCTTC. Translating it yields CASSQVGAGNYGYTF.

The chain uses TRBV20-1 and TRBJ1-1, with a weak D call TRBD1 (5 bases). The length of the CDR3 is 15 residues. Germline CDR1 reads DFQATT; CDR2 reads SNEGSKA (reference sequence). The V end was cut by 0 bases, the J end by 4 bases, with 15 bases between. In DNA, the CDR3 is TGCAGTGCTAGAGAGATCACAGGCGGAGTCACTGAAGCTTTCTTT. Its translation: CSAREITGGVTEAFF.

V and J are TRBV2 and TRBJ2-5; 8 positions agree with TRBD2. Germline CDR1 SNHLY, CDR2 FYNNEI. This CDR3 is 12 amino acids long. CDR3 loop: CALSGVQETQYF. CDR3 sequence (DNA): TGTGCACTTAGCGGGGTCCAAGAGACCCAGTACTTC. Filled out from reference TRBV2 and TRBJ2-5, the complete variable domain reads EPEVTQTPSHQVTQMGQEVILRCVPISNHLYFYWYRQILGQKVEFLVSFYNNEISEKSEIFDDQFSVERPDGSNFTLKIRSTKLEDSAMYFCALSGVQETQYFGPGTRLLVL.

In this sample, this clonotype turned up a few times. This rearrangement joins TRBV3-1 to TRBJ2-5; D is ambiguous. The V gene lost 8 bases and the J gene lost 5 bases, with 9 bases spanning the gap. The CDR3 has 11 residues. Germline V CDR1 and CDR2: LGHDT, YNNKEL (reference sequence). CDR3 coding DNA: TGTGCCAGCGCCGATTTCGAGACCCAGTACTTC. Residues: CASADFETQYF.

The V call is TRBV29-1, the J call TRBJ2-1, with 13 bases aligning to TRBD2. Germline V gene lookup returns CDR1 SQVTM and CDR2 ANQGSEA. With V trimmed by 1 base and J by 3 bases, 6 bases remained unmatched. This CDR3 region has 17 residues. The CDR3 reads CSVEGFRTSGSYNEQFF. Written as DNA, the CDR3 is TGCAGCGTTGAAGGATTTAGGACTAGCGGGAGCTACAATGAGCAGTTCTTC.

In this sample, this clonotype turned up a few times. The chain couples TRBV5-1 to TRBJ1-3, with TRBD1 identical over 7 bases. This CDR3 comprises 14 residues. Germline V gives CDR1 SGHRS, CDR2 YFSETQ. V trimming: 1 base; J trimming: 8 bases; junction bases outside the gene matches: 6. The CDR3 loop is CASSLKQGVDTIYF. As DNA, the CDR3 is TGCGCCAGCAGCTTGAAGCAGGGGGTGGACACCATATATTTT.

The chain combines TRBV7-9 with TRBJ1-2; a weak D match, TRBD1 (5 bases). Trimming pared 7 bases from V and 5 bases from J, leaving 11 bases between. The CDR3 is made up of 12 amino acids. In germline, CDR1 is SEHNR, CDR2 FQNEAQ (reference sequence). The CDR3 DNA sequence: TGTGCCAGCACCCCGGGGGGATATGGCTACACCTTC. Residues: CASTPGGYGYTF. The full variable domain, completed using reference TRBV7-9 and TRBJ1-2, is DTGVSQNPRHKITKRGQNVTFRCDPISEHNRLYWYRQTLGQGPEFLTYFQNEAQLEKSRLLSDRFSAERPKGSFSTLEIQRTEQGDSAMYLCASTPGGYGYTFGSGTRLTVV.

CDR3: CASSPAAPSYNEQFF. The CDR3 bases are TGCGCCAGCAGCCCGGCAGCCCCCTCCTACAATGAGCAGTTCTTC. This chain links TRBV4-3 with TRBJ2-1; D gene ambiguous. Trimming took 4 bases from V and 0 from J, leaving 10 bases between them. The CDR3 is 15 residues long. Germline V gene lookup returns CDR1 LGHNA and CDR2 YSLEER.

This clonotype was counted only a few times. J is TRBJ1-5 and V is TRBV27; D remains unclear. The CDR3 runs 13 residues. Germline CDR1 and CDR2: MNHEY and SMNVEV (reference sequence). With 6 bases removed from V and 2 bases from J, the gap between germline ends came to 8 bases. The CDR3 reads CASRVGGNQPQHF. The CDR3 DNA sequence: TGTGCCAGCAGGGTGGGCGGCAATCAGCCCCAGCATTTT.